A selection of T cell receptor beta chains follows, all from one sample in a study of T cells after yellow fever vaccination. TCRdb re-called the 5' RACE reads through MiXCR, storing one row per CDR3 protein. This sample has approximately 150,000 distinct CDR3 sequences, with 6.2% found just once. The sample here was CD4+ T cells sorted from PBMCs, taken on the day of the first yellow fever vaccination. All receptors come from a man aged 18-30 years who received the YFV17D yellow fever vaccine. Each CDR3 is given with its conserved first and last residue. Each record gives: V gene, D gene, J gene, CDR3 protein. A D gene is named only where the DNA matches it firmly.

v_call: TRBV5-1
d_call: TRBD1
j_call: TRBJ1-1
cdr3_aa: CASSWGQGAAEAFF

v_call: TRBV7-2
d_call: .
j_call: TRBJ2-2
cdr3_aa: CASTQGTNTGELFF

v_call: TRBV6-2/TRBV6-3
d_call: .
j_call: TRBJ2-7
cdr3_aa: CASSYSNYEQYF

v_call: TRBV11-2
d_call: .
j_call: TRBJ2-7
cdr3_aa: CASSLDLAGGYEQYF

v_call: TRBV20-1
d_call: TRBD1
j_call: TRBJ2-5
cdr3_aa: CSVLIQGDQETQYF

v_call: TRBV6-1
d_call: TRBD1
j_call: TRBJ1-5
cdr3_aa: CASSDRRGGSQPQHF

v_call: TRBV23-1
d_call: .
j_call: TRBJ2-1
cdr3_aa: CGSSQSNTVGEQFF

v_call: TRBV4-2
d_call: .
j_call: TRBJ1-6
cdr3_aa: CASSQVPASYNSPLHF

v_call: TRBV4-3
d_call: .
j_call: TRBJ2-7
cdr3_aa: CASSQESGFVYEQYF

v_call: TRBV5-4
d_call: TRBD1
j_call: TRBJ1-1
cdr3_aa: CASREGQWSFMNTEAFF

v_call: TRBV6-2/TRBV6-3
d_call: .
j_call: TRBJ2-1
cdr3_aa: CASSQPTGPSSYNEQFF

v_call: TRBV7-2
d_call: TRBD2
j_call: TRBJ2-1
cdr3_aa: CASSQTSWLSEQFF

v_call: TRBV20-1
d_call: .
j_call: TRBJ1-1
cdr3_aa: CSARTRGNTEAFF

v_call: TRBV5-4
d_call: TRBD2
j_call: TRBJ2-1
cdr3_aa: CASSDPSGVGSGNEQFF

v_call: TRBV29-1
d_call: .
j_call: TRBJ1-2
cdr3_aa: CSVAGRPLRGYTF

v_call: TRBV28
d_call: .
j_call: TRBJ2-2
cdr3_aa: CASSLGGGFTGELFF

v_call: TRBV7-9
d_call: .
j_call: TRBJ1-1
cdr3_aa: CASSSPARRTEAFF

v_call: TRBV7-2
d_call: TRBD2
j_call: TRBJ2-3
cdr3_aa: CASSPYLAGSTDTQYF

v_call: TRBV29-1
d_call: .
j_call: TRBJ1-6
cdr3_aa: CSAGWGNSPLHF

v_call: TRBV20-1
d_call: .
j_call: TRBJ1-6
cdr3_aa: CSASSSGTLHF

v_call: TRBV9
d_call: TRBD2
j_call: TRBJ2-2
cdr3_aa: CASSERLAYTGELFF

v_call: TRBV5-1
d_call: TRBD2
j_call: TRBJ2-3
cdr3_aa: CASRPRTSGGSTTQYF

v_call: TRBV6-5
d_call: TRBD2
j_call: TRBJ2-5
cdr3_aa: CASSYGGGGETQYF

v_call: TRBV5-1
d_call: .
j_call: TRBJ1-6
cdr3_aa: CASTGTENSPLHF

v_call: TRBV7-6
d_call: .
j_call: TRBJ2-5
cdr3_aa: CASSLELQIGPETQYF

v_call: TRBV27
d_call: .
j_call: TRBJ1-1
cdr3_aa: CASSGRNTEAFF

v_call: TRBV18
d_call: .
j_call: TRBJ2-1
cdr3_aa: CASSPRGGPDNEQFF

v_call: TRBV9
d_call: .
j_call: TRBJ2-3
cdr3_aa: CASSVDLGSDTQYF

v_call: TRBV29-1
d_call: .
j_call: TRBJ1-4
cdr3_aa: CSVLTDPTNEKLFF

v_call: TRBV7-2
d_call: .
j_call: TRBJ2-6
cdr3_aa: CASSLGRWDGANVLTF

v_call: TRBV5-4
d_call: .
j_call: TRBJ2-1
cdr3_aa: CASSLALRQGNEQFF

v_call: TRBV28
d_call: .
j_call: TRBJ1-1
cdr3_aa: CASIMNTEAFF

v_call: TRBV20-1
d_call: TRBD2
j_call: TRBJ2-1
cdr3_aa: CSARDRKRGDYNEQFF

v_call: TRBV4-1
d_call: .
j_call: TRBJ2-1
cdr3_aa: CASSQREDSAYNEQFF

v_call: TRBV24-1
d_call: .
j_call: TRBJ1-1
cdr3_aa: CATRNGGGTEAFF